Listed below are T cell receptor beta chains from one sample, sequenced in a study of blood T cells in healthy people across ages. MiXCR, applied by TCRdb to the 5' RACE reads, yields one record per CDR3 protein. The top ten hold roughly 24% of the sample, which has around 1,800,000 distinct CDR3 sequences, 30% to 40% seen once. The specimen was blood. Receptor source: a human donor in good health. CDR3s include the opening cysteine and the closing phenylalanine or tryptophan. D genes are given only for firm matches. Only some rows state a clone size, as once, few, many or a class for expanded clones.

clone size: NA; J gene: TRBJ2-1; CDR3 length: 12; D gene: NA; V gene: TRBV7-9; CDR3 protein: CASSGHFDEQFF; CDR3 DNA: TGTGCCAGCAGCGGACACTTCGATGAGCAGTTCTTC
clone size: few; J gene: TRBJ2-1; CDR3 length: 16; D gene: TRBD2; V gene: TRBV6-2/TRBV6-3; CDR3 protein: CASSYGTRSTGETQFF; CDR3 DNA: TGTGCCAGCAGTTATGGGACTAGATCTACGGGAGAGACCCAGTTCTTC
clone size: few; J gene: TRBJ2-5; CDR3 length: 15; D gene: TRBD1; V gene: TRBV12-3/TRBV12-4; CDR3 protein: CASSLEYPGQGEQYF; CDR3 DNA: TGTGCCAGCAGTTTGGAATACCCCGGACAGGGGGAGCAGTACTTC
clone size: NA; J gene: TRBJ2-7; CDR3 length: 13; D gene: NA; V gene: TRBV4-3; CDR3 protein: CASSQEGYGEQYF; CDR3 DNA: TGCGCCAGCAGCCAAGAGGGGTATGGGGAGCAGTACTTC
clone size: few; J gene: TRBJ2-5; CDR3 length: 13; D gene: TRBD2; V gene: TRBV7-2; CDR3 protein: CASRLAGKETQYF; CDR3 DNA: TGTGCCAGCAGACTAGCGGGGAAAGAGACCCAGTACTTC
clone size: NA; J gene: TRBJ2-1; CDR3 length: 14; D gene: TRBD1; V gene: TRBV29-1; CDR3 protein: CSAPGQGNYNEQFF; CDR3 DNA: TGCAGCGCCCCGGGACAGGGAAACTACAATGAGCAGTTCTTC
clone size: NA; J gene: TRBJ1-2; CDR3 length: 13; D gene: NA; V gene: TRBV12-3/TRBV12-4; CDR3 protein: CASSIRAARGYTF; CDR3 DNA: TGTGCCAGCAGTATTCGGGCCGCTCGGGGCTACACCTTC
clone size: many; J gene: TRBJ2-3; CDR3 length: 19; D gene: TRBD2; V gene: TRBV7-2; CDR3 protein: CASSLGLGTSGVSTDTQYF; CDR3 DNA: TGTGCCAGCAGCTTAGGATTAGGGACTAGCGGGGTCAGCACAGATACGCAGTATTTT
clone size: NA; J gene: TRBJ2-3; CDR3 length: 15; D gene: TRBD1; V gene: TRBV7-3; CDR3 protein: CASSPLGQAGSTQYF; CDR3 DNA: TGTGCCAGCAGCCCACTGGGACAGGCGGGAAGTACGCAGTATTTT
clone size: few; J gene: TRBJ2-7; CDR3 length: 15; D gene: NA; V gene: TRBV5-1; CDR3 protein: CASSLYQGSSYAQYF; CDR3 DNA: TGCGCCAGCAGCTTGTATCAAGGGAGCTCCTACGCGCAGTACTTC
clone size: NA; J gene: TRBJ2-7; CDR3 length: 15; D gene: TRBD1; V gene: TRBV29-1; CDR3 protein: CSVEPGQGPYYEQYF; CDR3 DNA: TGCAGCGTTGAACCGGGACAGGGACCTTACTACGAGCAGTACTTC
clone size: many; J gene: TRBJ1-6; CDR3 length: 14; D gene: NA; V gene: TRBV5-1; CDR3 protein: CASSLAAATSPLHF; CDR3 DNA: TGCGCCAGCAGCTTGGCCGCAGCGACTTCACCCCTCCACTTT
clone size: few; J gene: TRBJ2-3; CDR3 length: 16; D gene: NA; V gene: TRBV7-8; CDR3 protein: CASSLETVLITDTQYF; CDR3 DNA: TGTGCCAGCAGCTTAGAAACAGTGCTAATCACAGATACGCAGTATTTT
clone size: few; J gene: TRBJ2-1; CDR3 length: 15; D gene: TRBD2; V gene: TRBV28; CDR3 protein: CASSSWTSGSGEQFF; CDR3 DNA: TGTGCCAGCAGTTCGTGGACTAGCGGGTCGGGTGAGCAGTTCTTC
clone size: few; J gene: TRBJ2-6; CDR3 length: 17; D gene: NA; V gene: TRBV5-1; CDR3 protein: CASSPSPTGPGANVLTF; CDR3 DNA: TGCGCCAGCAGCCCATCCCCAACAGGGCCTGGGGCCAACGTCCTGACTTTC
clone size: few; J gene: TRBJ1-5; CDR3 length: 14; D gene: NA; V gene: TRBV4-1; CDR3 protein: CASSQVGIDQPQHF; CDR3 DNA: TGCGCCAGCAGCCAAGTGGGGATCGATCAGCCCCAGCATTTT
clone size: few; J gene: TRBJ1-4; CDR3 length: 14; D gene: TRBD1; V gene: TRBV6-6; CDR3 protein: CASSDRAGGEKLFF; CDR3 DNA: TGTGCCAGCAGTGACAGGGCTGGAGGCGAAAAACTGTTTTTT
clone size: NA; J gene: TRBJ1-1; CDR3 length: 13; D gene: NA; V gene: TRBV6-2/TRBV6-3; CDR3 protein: CASGDQGSSEAFF; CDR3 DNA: TGTGCCAGTGGGGATCAGGGGTCTTCTGAAGCTTTCTTT
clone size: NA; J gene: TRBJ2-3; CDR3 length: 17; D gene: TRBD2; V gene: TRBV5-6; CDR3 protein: CASSSPKRTGGRDTQYF; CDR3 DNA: TGTGCCAGCAGCTCCCCTAAAAGGACGGGGGGAAGAGATACGCAGTATTTT
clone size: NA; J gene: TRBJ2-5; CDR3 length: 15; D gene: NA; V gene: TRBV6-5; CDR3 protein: CASSLGGTLRETQYF; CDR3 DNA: TGTGCCAGCAGTTTAGGGGGGACTCTTCGGGAGACCCAGTACTTC
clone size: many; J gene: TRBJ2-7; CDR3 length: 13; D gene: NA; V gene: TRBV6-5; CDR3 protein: CASSYGNSYEQYF; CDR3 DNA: TGTGCCAGCAGTTACGGTAACTCCTACGAGCAGTACTTC
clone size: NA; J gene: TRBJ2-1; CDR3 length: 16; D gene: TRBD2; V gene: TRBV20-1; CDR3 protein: CSARTAGASSYNEQFF; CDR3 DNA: TGCAGTGCTAGGACAGCGGGGGCCAGCTCCTACAATGAGCAGTTCTTC
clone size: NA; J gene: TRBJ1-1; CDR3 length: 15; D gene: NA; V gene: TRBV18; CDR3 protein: CASSPAATTNTEAFF; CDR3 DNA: TGTGCCAGCTCACCGGCAGCCACCACGAACACTGAAGCTTTCTTT
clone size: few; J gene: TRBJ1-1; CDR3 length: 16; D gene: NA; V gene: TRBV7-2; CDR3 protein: CASSLFLVGENTEAFF; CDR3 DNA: TGTGCCAGCAGCTTATTTTTGGTCGGAGAAAACACTGAAGCTTTCTTT
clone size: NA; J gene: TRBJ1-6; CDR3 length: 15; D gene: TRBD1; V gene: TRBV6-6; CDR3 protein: CASSSRGPYNSPLHF; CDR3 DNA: TGTGCCAGCAGTTCCAGGGGGCCCTATAATTCACCCCTCCACTTT
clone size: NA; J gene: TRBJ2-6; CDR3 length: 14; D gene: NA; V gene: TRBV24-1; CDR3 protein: CATREGTGANVLTF; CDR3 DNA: TGTGCCACCAGAGAAGGGACTGGGGCCAACGTCCTGACTTTC
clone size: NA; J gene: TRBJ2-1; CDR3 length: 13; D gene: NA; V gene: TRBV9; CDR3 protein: CASRRQDQETQFF; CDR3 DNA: TGTGCCAGCAGACGACAGGACCAAGAGACCCAGTTCTTC
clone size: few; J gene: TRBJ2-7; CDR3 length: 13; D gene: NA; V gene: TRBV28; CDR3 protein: CASEGQSSYEQYF; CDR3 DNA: TGTGCCAGCGAGGGACAAAGCTCCTACGAGCAGTACTTC
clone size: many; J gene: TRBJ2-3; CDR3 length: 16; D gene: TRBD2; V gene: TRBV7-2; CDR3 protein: CASSQRLAGMTDTQYF; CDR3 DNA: TGTGCCAGCAGCCAGCGGCTAGCGGGGATGACAGATACGCAGTATTTT
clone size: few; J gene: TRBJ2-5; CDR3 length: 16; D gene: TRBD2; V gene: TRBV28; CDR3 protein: CASSRGLAKDQETQYF; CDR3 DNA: TGTGCCAGCAGTAGGGGACTAGCGAAAGACCAAGAGACCCAGTACTTC
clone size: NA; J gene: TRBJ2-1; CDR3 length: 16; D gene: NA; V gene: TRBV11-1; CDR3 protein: CASSFNGVGTYNEQFF; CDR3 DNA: TGTGCCAGCAGCTTCAACGGAGTGGGGACCTACAATGAGCAGTTCTTC
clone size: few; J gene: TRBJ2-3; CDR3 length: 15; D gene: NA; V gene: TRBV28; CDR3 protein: CASSSGPVKGDTQYF; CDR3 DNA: TGTGCCAGCAGTTCTGGACCAGTCAAAGGAGATACGCAGTATTTT
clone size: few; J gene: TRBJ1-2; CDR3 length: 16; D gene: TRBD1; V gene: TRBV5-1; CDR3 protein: CASSPQGTGRYYGYTF; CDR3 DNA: TGCGCCAGCAGCCCCCAGGGGACAGGGAGGTACTATGGCTACACCTTC
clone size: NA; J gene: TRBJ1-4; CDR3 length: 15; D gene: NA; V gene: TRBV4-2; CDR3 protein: CASRQEGTLYEKLFF; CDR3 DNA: TGTGCCAGCAGACAAGAAGGGACTCTCTATGAAAAACTGTTTTTT
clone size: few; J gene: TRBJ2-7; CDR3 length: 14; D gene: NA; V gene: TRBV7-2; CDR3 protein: CASSVRAVSYEQYF; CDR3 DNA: TGTGCCAGCAGCGTCCGGGCCGTTTCCTACGAGCAGTACTTC
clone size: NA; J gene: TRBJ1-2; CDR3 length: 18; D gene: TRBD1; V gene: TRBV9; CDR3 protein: CASSVASGQSSPSYGYTF; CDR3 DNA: TGTGCCAGCAGCGTAGCTTCGGGACAGAGCTCTCCGTCCTATGGCTACACCTTC
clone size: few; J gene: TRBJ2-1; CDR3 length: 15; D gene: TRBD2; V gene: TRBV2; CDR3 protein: CASSQGLAGGREQFF; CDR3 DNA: TGTGCCAGCAGTCAGGGACTAGCGGGGGGGCGAGAGCAGTTCTTC
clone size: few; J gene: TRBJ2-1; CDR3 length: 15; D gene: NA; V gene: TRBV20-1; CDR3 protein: CSANFQGRSYNEQFF; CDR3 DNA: TGCAGTGCTAACTTTCAGGGCCGCTCCTACAATGAGCAGTTCTTC
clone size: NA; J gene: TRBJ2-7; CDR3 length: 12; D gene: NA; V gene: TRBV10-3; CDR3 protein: CAISEQIYEQYF; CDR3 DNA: TGTGCCATCAGTGAACAGATTTACGAGCAGTACTTC